The 13 T cell receptor beta chains below all came from one sample that was sequenced in a study of regulatory T cells in long-lasting Graves disease. Combining iRepertoire HTBI primers with Arm-PCR of CDR3 regions, the authors built TCR beta libraries. From the multiplex PCR reads, TCRdb called clonotypes with MiXCR, one entry per CDR3 protein. The sample includes over 500,000 distinct CDR3 sequences, around 15% of them seen just once. Documented time point: newly diagnosed GD, antithyroid drugs for less than 3 months. The TCR library was prepared using RNA isolated from PBMCs. This sample also belongs to another study, concerning T cells in Graves' hyperthyroidism and ophthalmopathy.

Sequencing used peripheral blood mononuclear cells (PBMCs), obtained at new diagnosis, from a patient treated with antithyroid drugs. The receptors derive from a woman aged 30 to 39 with Graves disease.

The gene calls are TRBV5-1 and TRBJ2-6, with D unclear. The V end was cut by 5 bases, the J end by 4 bases, with 10 bases between. Germline V CDR1 and CDR2: SGHRS, YFSETQ. This CDR3 contains 14 residues. The CDR3 DNA is TGCGCCAGCAGTACGGGCTCCGGGGCCAACGTCCTGACTTTC. Its protein product is CASSTGSGANVLTF.

This clonotype was recorded many times. The rearrangement links TRBV5-1 to TRBJ2-1; 8 bases are shared with TRBD1. There are 14 residues in the CDR3. Germline V CDR1 and CDR2: SGHRS, YFSETQ. Trimming removed 4 bases from V and 4 bases from J; junction bases left unmatched: 4. The CDR3 protein is CASSGTGSYNEQFF. The CDR3 region has the DNA TGCGCCAGCAGCGGGACAGGCTCTTACAATGAGCAGTTCTTC.

A few counts support this clonotype. The rearrangement links TRBV20-1 to TRBJ2-2; 7 nucleotides align to TRBD1. The J segment lost 0 bases and the V segment lost 6 bases, leaving 13 bases of the junction unmatched. Germline lookup yields CDR1 DFQATT and CDR2 SNEGSKA (reference sequence). The length of the CDR3 is 17 residues. For the CDR3, the DNA is TGCAGTGCCCCCGGTTTAGGACAGGCCGCGAACACCGGGGAGCTGTTTTTT. This codes for CSAPGLGQAANTGELFF.

This clonotype occurred a few times. The chain employs TRBV9 and TRBJ2-2; D gene ambiguous. CDR1 SGDLS and CDR2 YYNGEE come from the germline V gene. The length of the CDR3 is 14 residues. Trimming removed 2 bases from V and 4 bases from J, with 9 bases in between. Here the CDR3 reads CASSVEAGTGELFF. The CDR3 DNA follows: TGTGCCAGCAGCGTCGAAGCCGGCACCGGGGAGCTGTTTTTT. Drawing the rest from reference TRBV9 and TRBJ2-2, the complete variable domain is DSGVTQTPKHLITATGQRVTLRCSPRSGDLSVYWYQQSLDQGLQFLIQYYNGEERAKGNILERFSAQQFPDLHSELNLSSLELGDSALYFCASSVEAGTGELFFGEGSRLTVL.

This clonotype appeared many times. This rearrangement joins TRBV27 to TRBJ2-7; 8 nucleotides agree with TRBD1. CDR1 is MNHEY, CDR2 SMNVEV, per germline (reference sequence). The CDR3 covers 15 residues. Germline trimming cut 4 bases from V and 3 bases from J; bases unmatched to any gene: 8. Here the CDR3 DNA reads TGTGCCAGCAGTTCAGGGGGCTCTGGGGGCTACGAGCAGTACTTC. This codes for CASSSGGSGGYEQYF.

With regard to this clonotype: A read error may explain this, as a much larger clone is one base away. The chain couples TRBV27 to TRBJ1-1; no clear D. This CDR3 is 12 amino acids long. V lost 6 bases to trimming and J lost 4 bases, with 9 bases between them. CDR1 MNHEY and CDR2 SMNVEV come from the germline V gene (reference sequence). The chain's CDR3 is CASRGQTTEAFF. CDR3 bases: TGTGCCAGCAGGGGCCAGACCACTGAAGCTTTCTTT.

The rearrangement joins TRBV5-5 to TRBJ1-2, with D possibly being TRBD1 (5 bases). CDR1 SGHKS and CDR2 YYEKEE come from the germline V gene (reference sequence). Deletions cut 4 bases from V and 3 bases from J, with 13 bases between. The CDR3 sequence is 14 residues long. The CDR3 nucleotides are TGTGCCAGCAGCCCCCGTCAGGGAGACTATGGCTACACCTTC. Residues: CASSPRQGDYGYTF.

This clonotype showed up many times. V is TRBV27 and J is TRBJ2-1; 7 bases are shared with TRBD2. Unmatched junction bases numbered 11, after V lost 8 bases and J lost 1 base. The CDR3 contains 16 residues. Germline CDR1 and CDR2: MNHEY and SMNVEV (reference sequence). CDR3 protein: CASSPWGGRSYNEQFF. CDR3 nucleotides: TGTGCCAGCTCCCCTTGGGGCGGGAGATCCTACAATGAGCAGTTCTTC.

In the case of this clonotype: A clone one base away is much larger, so this may be a read error. The chain is built from TRBV30 and TRBJ1-4, with D maybe TRBD1 (6 bases). CDR1 is GTSNPN and CDR2 is SVGIG in the germline V gene (reference sequence). The CDR3 is made up of 13 amino acids. CDR3 DNA sequence: TGTGCCTGGAGCGGACAGTTAAATGAAGAACTGTTTTTT. Translated, it gives CAWSGQLNEELFF.

This clonotype appeared many times. The rearrangement uses TRBV24-1 and TRBJ2-1, with TRBD2 matching 8 bases. From germline, CDR1 is KGHDR and CDR2 SFDVKD. The length of the CDR3 is 15 residues. The V and J ends lost 5 bases and 0 bases, in that order; junction bases with no gene match: 2. In nucleotides, the CDR3 is TGTGCCACCAGTGGCGGGAGGAGCTCCTACAATGAGCAGTTCTTC. It codes for CATSGGRSSYNEQFF.

V gene TRBV30 combines with J gene TRBJ2-7, with D perhaps TRBD1 (6 bases). Between the trimmed V and J ends, which lost 8 bases and 4 bases, there was a span of 18 bases. Germline CDR1 GTSNPN, CDR2 SVGIG (reference sequence). This CDR3 contains 13 residues. This CDR3 is CAVQGLVGYEQYF. The CDR3 region has the DNA TGTGCCGTTCAGGGGTTAGTGGGTTACGAGCAGTACTTC.

Of note for this clonotype: With a much larger clone just one base away, this may be a read error. The rearrangement uses TRBV6-5 and TRBJ2-3; D is unresolved. CDR3 length: 17 amino acids. In germline, CDR1 is MNHEY, CDR2 SVGAGI. The germline V and J ends were trimmed by 2 bases and 2 bases, with 17 bases remaining between them. CDR3 DNA: TGTGCCAGCAGTTACGTCCCTCTGCCCTCGACCACAGATACGCAGTATTTT. Amino acid sequence: CASSYVPLPSTTDTQYF.

This clonotype was observed many times. The chain joins TRBV5-1 to TRBJ1-1, with D uncertain. Germline CDR1 is SGHRS and CDR2 is YFSETQ. The CDR3 runs 14 residues. Trimming removed 7 bases at V and 4 bases at J, with 17 bases between. The CDR3 nucleotides are TGCGCCAGCCCAACCCTCGCGTTCGGCACTGAAGCTTTCTTT. It is translated as CASPTLAFGTEAFF.